This T cell receptor (beta chain) was documented in a study of blood T cell repertoires in COVID-19. Whole-study context: From the United States, Italy and Spain came samples of acute and convalescent COVID-19.

This clone has only one observation. The CDR3 is made up of 16 amino acids. V lost 3 bases, J lost 6 bases, and 7 bases stayed unmatched. Germline V gene sequence: CDR1 SEHNR, CDR2 FQNEAQ (reference sequence). In the study's own analysis: Reference gene primer amplification gave nucleated cell count estimates. TCRdb keeps only in-frame clones here, not all; method: immunoSEQ multiplex PCR. V, J and clone size reflect that table, while D and trimming were determined from the DNA. Found here are roughly 140,000 clones, around 85% of them singletons; the top ten hold roughly 3%. The specimen was peripheral blood. This receptor was obtained from a man between 65 and 80 years old with acute or convalescent COVID-19. This rearrangement joins TRBV7-9 to TRBJ2-1; 11 bases are a match to TRBD2. CDR3: CASSFSIAGGPNEQFF. The CDR3 nucleotides are TGTGCCAGCAGCTTCTCGATAGCGGGAGGGCCCAATGAGCAGTTCTTC.